Following are 21 T cell receptor beta chains from one sample sequenced in a study of cytomegalovirus exposure and HLA in healthy donors. The PCR used 60 Vbeta and 13 Jbeta primers. TCRdb keeps only in-frame clones here, not all; method: immunoSEQ multiplex PCR. The sample consists of about 100,000 clones, 55% to 75% of them appearing once. Material for sequencing was PBMCs. The origin of the receptors is a young man in good health and CMV-seropositive.

The J gene is TRBJ2-1, the V gene TRBV6-4; 7 bases match TRBD1. The V gene end was trimmed by 2 bases and the J gene end by 6 bases; junction bases not matched to a gene: 1. This CDR3 is 13 amino acids long. Germline CDR1 and CDR2: MRHNA and SNTAGT. In DNA form, the CDR3 reads TGTGCCAGCAGTGACCGGGACAGCAATGAGCAGTTCTTC. Translating it yields CASSDRDSNEQFF.

This chain connects TRBV2 to TRBJ1-3; D may be TRBD1 (6 bases). Per germline, CDR1 SNHLY and CDR2 FYNNEI. The CDR3 extends over 18 amino acids. The V gene lost 9 bases and the J gene lost 3 bases, with 27 bases spanning the gap. The DNA of the CDR3 is TGTGCCAGAACCCGGTCCTTGGGGGCCGGGTCCGATGGAAACACCATATATTTT. Translating it yields CARTRSLGAGSDGNTIYF.

A remark on this clone: The sample carries other DNA sequences with the same CDR3. The chain recombines TRBV6-5 with TRBJ1-2, with D uncertain. This CDR3 is 12 amino acids long. The germline V gene encodes CDR1 MNHEY and CDR2 SVGAGI. V lost 5 bases and J lost 5, with 9 bases in between. DNA for the CDR3: TGTGCCAGCAGTGAAAGCGGGTATGGCTACACCTTC. It codes for CASSESGYGYTF.

V gene TRBV30 combines with J gene TRBJ2-2, with D possibly being TRBD1 (5 bases). Germline V CDR1 and CDR2: GTSNPN, SVGIG (reference sequence). V was shortened by 4 bases and J by 9 bases, with 18 bases between the two germline ends. There are 14 residues in the CDR3. The CDR3 DNA sequence: TGTGCCTGGAATCTAGGGGTAGCTACCCGGGAGCTGTTTTTT. Translated: CAWNLGVATRELFF.

The chain links TRBV6-5 to TRBJ1-1; D is unresolved. This CDR3 region has 15 residues. Deletions cut 0 bases from V and 0 bases from J, with 8 bases between. Per the germline V gene, CDR1 is MNHEY and CDR2 is SVGAGI. The CDR3 DNA reads as TGTGCCAGCAGTTACTCGCCAGTGATGAACACTGAAGCTTTCTTT. Its protein is CASSYSPVMNTEAFF.

This clone was detected once. V and J are TRBV11-3 and TRBJ2-3; D remains ambiguous. The germline gives CDR1 SGHNT, CDR2 YENEEA. This CDR3 contains 15 residues. Trimming cost V 6 bases and J 0 bases, with 13 bases left between them. CDR3 region: CASSQRQVSTDTQYF. Here the CDR3 DNA reads TGTGCCAGCAGTCAAAGGCAGGTTAGCACAGATACGCAGTATTTT.

J is TRBJ2-7 and V is TRBV5-1, with a possible D match to TRBD2 (6 bases). Germline V gene data show CDR1 as SGHRS and CDR2 as YFSETQ. The CDR3 covers 15 residues. Trimming removed 4 bases at V and 2 bases at J, with 16 bases between. The CDR3 coding sequence is TGCGCCAGCAGCCCGGCAGGGACTGAACCCTACGAGCAGTACTTC. It encodes CASSPAGTEPYEQYF.

This clone was seen only a few times. The rearrangement uses TRBV23-1 and TRBJ1-2, with a tentative D call TRBD1 (5 bases). TRBV23-1 is an ORF, with its function uncertain. The germline V and J ends were trimmed by 3 bases and 6 bases, with 20 bases remaining between them. The CDR3 extends over 16 amino acids. The CDR3 nucleotides are TGCGCCAGCAGTCAGATCATAGGTAGGGGAGGGGATGGCTACACCTTC. This translates into CASSQIIGRGGDGYTF.

This chain connects TRBV4-1 to TRBJ2-7; weak D call: TRBD2 (7 bases). There are 15 residues in the CDR3. Trimming removed 6 bases from V and 4 bases from J, with 19 bases in between. Germline CDR1 is MGHRA and CDR2 is YSYEKL. The CDR3 bases are TGCGCCAGCAGACTCTCTGTACAGGGAGGGTACGAGCAGTACTTC. Its translation: CASRLSVQGGYEQYF.

The V call is TRBV6-5, the J call TRBJ2-5; 7 bases line up with TRBD1. This CDR3 comprises 15 residues. Germline trimming cut 0 bases from V and 4 bases from J; bases unmatched to any gene: 5. The germline V gene encodes CDR1 MNHEY and CDR2 SVGAGI. The CDR3 protein is CASSYSDRVVETQYF. CDR3 sequence (DNA): TGTGCCAGCAGTTACTCAGACAGGGTAGTAGAGACCCAGTACTTC.

J is TRBJ2-5 and V is TRBV11-3; D is unclear. CDR1 SGHNT and CDR2 YENEEA come from the germline V gene. V was shortened by 3 bases and J by 2 bases, with 13 bases between the two germline ends. The length of the CDR3 is 15 residues. The CDR3 coding sequence is TGTGCCAGCAGCTTTTCTTATGGGCATCAAGAGACCCAGTACTTC. Protein: CASSFSYGHQETQYF. Looking up the rest from reference TRBV11-3 and TRBJ2-5 gives the full variable domain: EAGVVQSPRYKIIEKKQPVAFWCNPISGHNTLYWYLQNLGQGPELLIRYENEEAVDDSQLPKDRFSAERLKGVDSTLKIQPAELGDSAVYLCASSFSYGHQETQYFGPGTRLLVL.

The chain combines TRBV11-3 with TRBJ2-3; TRBD2 agrees at 7 bases. The germline gives CDR1 SGHNT, CDR2 YENEEA. The CDR3 is made up of 16 amino acids. V lost 0 bases and J lost 1; bases outside the gene matches: 4. CDR3 loop: CASSLDPSGGTDTQYF. CDR3 DNA sequence: TGTGCCAGCAGCTTAGATCCCAGCGGGGGCACAGATACGCAGTATTTT.

The chain's CDR3 is CASSPQGYNSPLHF. In DNA form, the CDR3 reads TGTGCCAGCAGCCCACAGGGATATAATTCACCCCTCCACTTT. The chain carries TRBV14 and TRBJ1-6, with D maybe TRBD1 (6 bases). Germline V CDR1 and CDR2: SGHDN, FVKESK. The CDR3 runs to 14 residues. V was shortened by 4 bases and J by 4 bases, with 8 bases between the two germline ends.

CDR3 region: CASSRDRLQETQYF. The CDR3 DNA reads TGTGCCAGCAGTCGGGACAGACTACAAGAGACCCAGTACTTC. The chain combines TRBV11-2 with TRBJ2-5; the match to TRBD1 covers 7 bases. V trimming: 6 bases; J trimming: 2 bases; junction bases outside the gene matches: 6. Germline lookup yields CDR1 SGHAT and CDR2 FQNNGV. This CDR3 has 14 residues.

The chain joins TRBV5-4 to TRBJ1-5, with 8 bases aligning to TRBD1. Germline V gene lookup returns CDR1 SGHNT and CDR2 YYREEE (reference sequence). The CDR3 length is 15 residues. The junction had 3 bases not matched to a gene; V was cut back by 4 bases and J by 0 bases. DNA for the CDR3: TGTGCCAGCAGCCCTGGACAGGGTAGCAATCAGCCCCAGCATTTT. Amino acids: CASSPGQGSNQPQHF. The full variable domain, with the rest looked up from reference TRBV5-4 and TRBJ1-5, is ETGVTQSPTHLIKTRGQQVTLRCSSQSGHNTVSWYQQALGQGPQFIFQYYREEENGRGNFPPRFSGLQFPNYSSELNVNALELDDSALYLCASSPGQGSNQPQHFGDGTRLSIL.

This clone was observed a handful of times. This chain joins TRBV20-1 and TRBJ1-2; D not certain. This CDR3 region has 10 residues. CDR1 DFQATT and CDR2 SNEGSKA come from the germline V gene (reference sequence). V was trimmed by 6 bases and J by 4 bases, leaving 6 bases between them. The CDR3 is CSAYGYGYTF. CDR3 coding DNA: TGCAGTGCCTACGGCTATGGCTACACCTTC.

This clone has just a few counts. The chain joins TRBV4-1 to TRBJ1-4; 7 bases fit TRBD1. CDR3 length equals 15 residues. Germline loops: CDR1 MGHRA, CDR2 YSYEKL. J gave up 5 bases and V 4 bases, and 7 bases lay outside the gene matches. This CDR3 is CASSRTGQPNEKLFF. The CDR3 DNA is TGCGCCAGCAGCCGCACGGGACAGCCGAATGAAAAACTGTTTTTT.

This clone appeared a single time. This rearrangement joins TRBV5-5 to TRBJ1-1; D possibly corresponds to TRBD1 (5 bases). The CDR3 length is 14 residues. V lost 4 bases to trimming and J lost 3 bases, with 13 bases between them. CDR1 SGHKS and CDR2 YYEKEE come from the germline V gene (reference sequence). The CDR3 region is CASSQFGADTEAFF. The CDR3 DNA reads as TGTGCCAGCAGCCAGTTTGGGGCAGACACTGAAGCTTTCTTT.

The chain has TRBV19 and TRBJ2-5; 10 bases match TRBD2. CDR1 and CDR2 (germline): LNHDA, SQIVND (reference sequence). The CDR3 sequence is 15 residues long. Trimming took 5 bases from V and 4 from J; bases not matched to a gene: 7. CDR3 DNA sequence: TGTGCCAGTAGTCCCCAAGCTAGCGGGGGAGAGACCCAGTACTTC. It specifies CASSPQASGGETQYF.

As DNA, the CDR3 is TGTGCCAGCTCACCACTTAGCGGGGGGGCCGCTGAGACCCAGTACTTC. Amino acids: CASSPLSGGAAETQYF. The chain couples TRBV18 to TRBJ2-5; 11 bases match TRBD2. CDR1 and CDR2 (germline): KGHSH, LQKENI. This CDR3 contains 16 residues. V lost 1 base to trimming and J lost 5 bases; unmatched junction nucleotides: 6.

CDR3 sequence (DNA): TGTGCCAGCAGCCGCGACGGGGATCAGCCCCAGCATTTT. Protein: CASSRDGDQPQHF. V gene TRBV11-2 combines with J gene TRBJ1-5; no clear D. V was shortened by 5 bases and J by 5 bases, with 10 bases between the two germline ends. CDR3 length: 13 amino acids. Germline CDR1 and CDR2: SGHAT and FQNNGV.